This T cell receptor beta chain comes out of a study of cytomegalovirus exposure and HLA in healthy donors. For the study at large: Most genotyped donors, roughly 80% of around 370, had Caucasian-associated genetic ancestry.

The germline V gene encodes CDR1 GTSNPN and CDR2 SVGIG (reference sequence). This CDR3 spans 13 amino acids. Trimming stripped 0 bases from V and 5 bases from J, with 10 bases between. Though nominally healthy at sampling, donors likely had unrecorded immune exposures. PCR primers comprised 60 Vbeta and 13 Jbeta primers. In the authors' workflow: In a later analysis, approximately 73 million unique TCR beta chains included roughly 11 million shared by two or more donors. Assay: immunoSEQ multiplex PCR; the TCRdb copy retains only in-frame clones and omits some. V, J and clone size derive from that table, while D and trimming were established from the DNA sequence. This sample has more than 90,000 clones, with around four fifths found just once.

V and J are TRBV30 and TRBJ1-1; TRBD1 is a possible D gene (5 bases). The sequence came from a woman aged 60-75 years in good health and CMV-seronegative. Sequencing input: PBMCs. The CDR3 region has the DNA TGTGCCTGGAGTGTAGGGCAGGGAACTGAAGCTTTCTTT. Its translation is CAWSVGQGTEAFF.